This T cell receptor (beta chain) was recovered during a study of T cell responses to AZD1222 COVID-19 vaccine. The protocol was immunoSEQ multiplex PCR, while the TCRdb copy is restricted to in-frame clones and leaves out a portion. The table includes around 100,000 clones, around 91% detected once. Concerning this clone itself: Antigen: not known.

CDR1 and CDR2 (germline): SGHAT, FQNNGV. Trimming removed 5 bases from V and 7 bases from J; junction bases left unmatched: 12. The CDR3 has 16 residues. Study outcomes and limitations: At baseline, just a handful of AZD1222 recipients tested seropositive. Donors in the cohort were predominantly white British and more often female, and clonal diversity was possibly underestimated. The breadth and depth of Spike-specific TCRs increased once two AZD1222 doses had been given.

The sequencing here drew on peripheral blood, taken on day 0 of AZD1222 vaccination. The rearrangement uses TRBV11-2 and TRBJ2-1; 9 bases map to TRBD2. The sequence was obtained from an adult in good health. In nucleotides, the CDR3 is TGTGCCAGCAGCCCCCGGCTAGCGGGGATAAGGAATGAGCAGTTCTTC. Protein product: CASSPRLAGIRNEQFF.